This T cell receptor (beta chain) was documented in a study of blood T cell repertoires in COVID-19. For the study at large: Sources were T cells, B-cell-depleted T cells, or PBMCs; the material itself was cDNA or gDNA.

This clone occurred a few times. Assay used: immunoSEQ multiplex PCR; TCRdb lists only in-frame clones, some missing. The sample holds 170,000 or so clones, 60% to 80% seen once. The sequencing sample was made of peripheral blood. This clonotype was sampled from a woman in her 70s with acute or convalescent COVID-19.

The DNA of the CDR3 is TGTGCCAGCAGCTTAGGACTAGCGGGAGGCCACCAAGAGACCCAGTACTTC. It is translated as CASSLGLAGGHQETQYF. V usage is TRBV7-3 and J usage is TRBJ2-5, with TRBD2 identical over 14 bases. The CDR3 spans 17 residues. V was clipped by 2 bases and J by 0 bases; unmatched bases: 2. Germline V gene sequence: CDR1 SGHTA, CDR2 FQGTGA. Looking up the rest from reference TRBV7-3 and TRBJ2-5 gives the full variable domain: GAGVSQTPSNKVTEKGKYVELRCDPISGHTALYWYRQSLGQGPEFLIYFQGTGAADDSGLPNDRFFAVRPEGSVSTLKIQRTERGDSAVYLCASSLGLAGGHQETQYFGPGTRLLVL.